This TCR beta chain was documented in a study of T cell repertoires in cytomegalovirus infection. On the study more broadly: Signatures in public TCR beta sequences pointed to both CMV infection and matching HLA type.

TCRdb reprocessed the reads with MiXCR, giving one entry per CDR3 protein. The sample records about 260,000 distinct CDR3 sequences, roughly 13% being singletons. Study observations and caveats: HLA-C-restricted, CMV-specific TCR beta clonotypes were dominant ex vivo. Cumulative frequency (of public TCR beta family members) identified carriers of CMV plus the relevant HLA.

V was clipped by 0 bases and J by 2 bases, with 9 bases between them. Germline V gene lookup returns CDR1 SGHTA and CDR2 FQGNSA. The CDR3 has 15 residues. This clonotype was counted at least ten times. What it recognizes is unknown. This rearrangement joins TRBV7-2 to TRBJ2-3, with TRBD2 as a possible D gene (6 bases). Sample: PBMCs. The source is a human donor in good health (CMV status not recorded). Some clones in this sample may be carry-over from other donors' samples. As DNA, the CDR3 is TGTGCCAGCAGCTTAGCGGCGGGGCTCACAGATACGCAGTATTTT. Translating gives CASSLAAGLTDTQYF.